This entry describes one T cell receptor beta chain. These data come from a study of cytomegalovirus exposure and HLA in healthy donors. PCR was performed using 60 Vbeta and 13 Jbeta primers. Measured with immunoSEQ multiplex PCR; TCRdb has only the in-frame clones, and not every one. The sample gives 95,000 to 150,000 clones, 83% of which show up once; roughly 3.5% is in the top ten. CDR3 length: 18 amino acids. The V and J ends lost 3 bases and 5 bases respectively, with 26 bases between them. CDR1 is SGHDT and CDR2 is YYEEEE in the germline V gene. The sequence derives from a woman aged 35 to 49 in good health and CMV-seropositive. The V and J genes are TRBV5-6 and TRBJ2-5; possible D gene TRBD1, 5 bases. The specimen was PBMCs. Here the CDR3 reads CASSSLTAGLLFVETQYF. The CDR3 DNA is TGTGCCAGCAGCTCGTTAACGGCAGGGTTATTGTTTGTGGAGACCCAGTACTTC.